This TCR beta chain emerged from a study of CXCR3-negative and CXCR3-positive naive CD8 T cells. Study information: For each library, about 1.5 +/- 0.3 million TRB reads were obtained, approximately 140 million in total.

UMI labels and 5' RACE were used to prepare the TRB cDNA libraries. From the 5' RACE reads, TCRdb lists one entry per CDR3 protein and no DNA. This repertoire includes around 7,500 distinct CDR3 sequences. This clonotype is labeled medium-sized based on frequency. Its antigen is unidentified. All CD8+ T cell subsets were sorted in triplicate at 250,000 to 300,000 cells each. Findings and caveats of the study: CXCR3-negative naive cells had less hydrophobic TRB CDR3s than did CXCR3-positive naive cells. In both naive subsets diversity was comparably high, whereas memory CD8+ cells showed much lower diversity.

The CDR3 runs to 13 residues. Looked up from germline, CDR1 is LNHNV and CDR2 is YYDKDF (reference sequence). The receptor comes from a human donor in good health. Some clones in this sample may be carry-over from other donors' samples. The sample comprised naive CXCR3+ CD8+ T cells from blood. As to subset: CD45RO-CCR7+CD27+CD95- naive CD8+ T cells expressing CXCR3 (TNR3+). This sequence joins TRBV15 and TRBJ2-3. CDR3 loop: CATSRASADTQYF.